Below are 2 T cell receptor beta chains sequenced from a single sample in a study of cytomegalovirus exposure and HLA in healthy donors. Amplification used 60 Vbeta primers and 13 Jbeta primers. Measured with immunoSEQ multiplex PCR; TCRdb has only the in-frame clones, and not every one. The repertoire holds approximately 150,000 clones, with around 80% as singletons. What was sequenced was PBMCs. All receptors come from a woman in her thirties or forties in good health and CMV-seronegative.

V gene TRBV28 combines with J gene TRBJ1-5; D gene ambiguous. Germline V CDR1 and CDR2: MDHEN, SYDVKM. V was clipped by 8 bases and J by 0 bases, with 8 bases between them. This CDR3 is 13 amino acids long. This CDR3 is CASRGHSNQPQHF. CDR3 sequence (DNA): TGTGCCAGCCGAGGCCATAGCAATCAGCCCCAGCATTTT.

The chain joins TRBV11-2 to TRBJ1-2, with 7 bases fitting TRBD1. Trimming at V came to 5 bases and at J to 8 bases, leaving 11 bases not matched to a gene. Germline loops: CDR1 SGHAT, CDR2 FQNNGV. CDR3 length: 14 residues. The CDR3 coding sequence is TGTGCCAGCAGCAACACGGTCCAGGGGGAAGGCTACACCTTC. Protein sequence: CASSNTVQGEGYTF.